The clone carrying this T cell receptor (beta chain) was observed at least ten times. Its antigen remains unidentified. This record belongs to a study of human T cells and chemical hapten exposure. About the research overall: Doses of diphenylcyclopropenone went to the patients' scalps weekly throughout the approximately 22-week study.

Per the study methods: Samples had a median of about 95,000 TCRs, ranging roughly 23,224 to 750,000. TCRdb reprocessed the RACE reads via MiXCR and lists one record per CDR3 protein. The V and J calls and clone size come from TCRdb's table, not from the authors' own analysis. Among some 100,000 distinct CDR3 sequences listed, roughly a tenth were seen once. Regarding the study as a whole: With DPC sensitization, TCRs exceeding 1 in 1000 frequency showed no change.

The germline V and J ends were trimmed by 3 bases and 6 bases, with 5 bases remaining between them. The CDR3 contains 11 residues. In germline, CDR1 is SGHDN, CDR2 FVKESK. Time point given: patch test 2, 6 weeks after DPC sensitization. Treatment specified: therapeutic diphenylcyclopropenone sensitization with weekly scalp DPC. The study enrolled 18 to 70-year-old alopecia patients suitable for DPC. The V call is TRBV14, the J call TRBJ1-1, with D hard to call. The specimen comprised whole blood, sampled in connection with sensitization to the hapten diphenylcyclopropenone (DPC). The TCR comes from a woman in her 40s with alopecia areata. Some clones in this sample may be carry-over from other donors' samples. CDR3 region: CASSHGAEAFF. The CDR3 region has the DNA TGTGCCAGCAGCCATGGGGCTGAAGCTTTCTTT.